One sample yielded the 24 T cell receptor beta chains listed below, sequenced in a study of T cells after yellow fever vaccination. One entry per CDR3 protein, called by TCRdb with MiXCR from the 5' RACE reads. The sample shows about 310,000 distinct CDR3 sequences, roughly 3.5% of them seen only once. The sequenced sample was PBMCs, obtained on the day of the yellow fever booster vaccination. Receptors originate from a man aged 18 to 35 who received the YFV17D yellow fever vaccine.

This clonotype occurred many times. The chain employs TRBV19 and TRBJ2-3, with 8 positions matching TRBD1. This CDR3 spans 13 amino acids. The germline CDR1 and CDR2 sequences are LNHDA and SQIVND (reference sequence). The V segment lost 8 bases and the J segment 4 bases; nucleotides outside the gene matches: 5. The CDR3 region has the DNA TGTGCCAGTCGACAGGGGCCCTCAGATACGCAGTATTTT. Encoded protein: CASRQGPSDTQYF. The full variable domain, completed using reference TRBV19 and TRBJ2-3, is DGGITQSPKYLFRKEGQNVTLSCEQNLNHDAMYWYRQDPGQGLRLIYYSQIVNDFQKGDIAEGYSVSREKKESFPLTVTSAQKNPTAFYLCASRQGPSDTQYFGPGTRLTVL.

In this sample, this clonotype turned up many times. The rearrangement joins TRBV5-1 to TRBJ1-2; D is possibly TRBD1 (5 bases). Germline-derived CDR1 and CDR2 are SGHRS and YFSETQ. The CDR3 has 13 residues. Trimming shortened V by 4 bases and J by 10 bases, and 17 bases separated the two germline ends. In nucleotides, the CDR3 is TGCGCCAGCAGCACACCGATGGGGACTCTCTACACCTTC. Translated, it gives CASSTPMGTLYTF. Full variable domain (missing parts from reference TRBV5-1 and TRBJ1-2): KAGVTQTPRYLIKTRGQQVTLSCSPISGHRSVSWYQQTPGQGLQFLFEYFSETQRNKGNFPGRFSGRQFSNSRSEMNVSTLELGDSALYLCASSTPMGTLYTFGSGTRLTVV.

This clonotype was recorded a few times. The chain recombines TRBV18 with TRBJ2-5; D gene ambiguous. CDR1 KGHSH and CDR2 LQKENI come from the germline V gene. V lost 5 bases, J lost 5 bases, and 9 bases lay in between. There are 12 residues in the CDR3. CDR3 residues: CASSAVEETQYF. Here the CDR3 DNA reads TGTGCCAGCTCAGCGGTAGAGGAGACCCAGTACTTC.

This clonotype came up a few times. The genes are TRBV6-5 and TRBJ1-2; D possibly corresponds to TRBD1 (5 bases). This CDR3 is 18 amino acids long. Looked up from germline, CDR1 is MNHEY and CDR2 is SVGAGI. V shed 0 bases and J shed 3 bases, with 20 bases lying between them. In DNA form, the CDR3 reads TGTGCCAGCAGTTACTCGACGGCAGACCTCTGGGGCGACTATGGCTACACCTTC. Its protein is CASSYSTADLWGDYGYTF.

This clonotype was seen only a few times. The chain employs TRBV3-1 and TRBJ1-6; 7 bases align to TRBD1. In germline, CDR1 is LGHDT, CDR2 YNNKEL (reference sequence). The junction had 9 bases not matched to a gene; V was cut back by 2 bases and J by 8 bases. The CDR3 is 16 amino acids. CDR3 sequence: CASSQRQGVYHSPLHF. The CDR3 region has the DNA TGTGCCAGCAGCCAACGCCAGGGGGTATACCATTCACCCCTCCACTTT.

The chain couples TRBV9 to TRBJ2-5; D remains ambiguous. The CDR3 extends over 15 amino acids. In germline, CDR1 is SGDLS, CDR2 YYNGEE. V shed 3 bases and J shed 7 bases, with 19 bases lying between them. The CDR3 loop is CASSGVGQARGTQYF. CDR3 in DNA: TGTGCCAGCAGCGGGGTAGGGCAGGCCCGCGGGACCCAGTACTTC.

The chain carries TRBV5-1 and TRBJ1-4; no reliable D call. This CDR3 has 12 residues. Germline CDR1 and CDR2: SGHRS and YFSETQ. The V end was cut by 4 bases, the J end by 8 bases, with 9 bases between. CDR3 bases: TGCGCCAGCAGCCTGGACGGAGAAAAACTGTTTTTT. It translates to CASSLDGEKLFF.

This clonotype was seen at least ten times. V and J are TRBV15 and TRBJ2-2; no clear D. V was shortened by 0 bases and J by 4 bases, with 6 bases between the two germline ends. Germline V lookup: CDR1 LNHNV, CDR2 YYDKDF (reference sequence). This CDR3 region has 14 residues. CDR3 DNA sequence: TGTGCCACCAGCAGAGAGGTCGTCACCGGGGAGCTGTTTTTT. Its protein product is CATSREVVTGELFF.

In its sample, this clonotype was seen a few times. The V gene is TRBV5-1, the J gene TRBJ2-7; perhaps TRBD2 as D (5 bases). The germline V gene has CDR1 SGHRS and CDR2 YFSETQ. The CDR3 extends over 14 amino acids. V lost 0 bases and J 2 bases, leaving 9 bases between the germline ends. The CDR3 loop is CASSLGSEAYEQYV. CDR3 DNA: TGCGCCAGCAGCTTGGGTAGCGAGGCCTACGAGCAGTACGTC.

This clonotype was detected many times. The V call is TRBV6-2 or TRBV6-3, the J call TRBJ2-7; D is undetermined. Per germline, CDR1 MNHEY and CDR2 SVGEGT. V was clipped by 6 bases and J by 3 bases, with 15 bases between them. The length of the CDR3 is 14 residues. CDR3: CASRDRVSLYEQYF. The CDR3, as DNA: TGTGCCAGCAGGGATCGAGTAAGCCTCTACGAGCAGTACTTC.

This chain joins TRBV12-2 and TRBJ1-2. TRBV12-2 is described as a pseudogene. CDR3 length: 11 amino acids. Here the CDR3 reads CASRPIDGYTF. The CDR3 coding sequence is TGTGCAAGTCGCCCAATCGATGGCTACACCTTC.

This clonotype has at least ten counts. The chain recombines TRBV29-1 with TRBJ1-1; D uncertain. The CDR3 length is 11 residues. The germline V and J ends were trimmed by 5 bases and 5 bases, with 9 bases remaining between them. From germline, CDR1 is SQVTM and CDR2 ANQGSEA. CDR3 amino acids: CSVRWGTEAFF. The DNA for the CDR3 is TGCAGCGTTCGGTGGGGAACTGAAGCTTTCTTT.

This clonotype was seen many times. The chain carries TRBV29-1 and TRBJ2-5; TRBD2 is a possible D gene (6 bases). V lost 1 base and J 5 bases, leaving 11 bases between the germline ends. CDR3 size: 13 residues. Germline values: CDR1 SQVTM, CDR2 ANQGSEA. CDR3 DNA sequence: TGCAGCGTTGAAGGGGGGGTAAGGGAGACCCAGTACTTC. This gives the protein CSVEGGVRETQYF.

This clonotype has at least ten counts. The chain combines TRBV6-5 with TRBJ2-1; 11 bases fit TRBD2. J gave up 4 bases and V 2 bases, and 13 bases lay outside the gene matches. The CDR3 covers 19 residues. Germline CDR1 MNHEY, CDR2 SVGAGI. CDR3 nucleotide sequence: TGTGCCAGCAGTTACCGGTGGGGTAGCGGGGGGGCCCGTTACAATGAGCAGTTCTTC. It encodes CASSYRWGSGGARYNEQFF.

This clonotype was detected only a few times. The chain uses TRBV7-2 and TRBJ2-3; D could derive from TRBD1 or TRBD2 (5 bases each). Between the trimmed V and J ends, which lost 2 bases and 0 bases, there was a span of 9 bases. Germline V CDR1 and CDR2: SGHTA, FQGNSA. The CDR3 is 15 residues long. The CDR3 DNA reads TGTGCCAGCAGCTTATGGGGACGGAGCACAGATACGCAGTATTTT. It yields the protein CASSLWGRSTDTQYF. Together with reference TRBV7-2 and TRBJ2-3, the CDR3 gives the full variable domain: GAGVSQSPSNKVTEKGKDVELRCDPISGHTALYWYRQSLGQGLEFLIYFQGNSAPDKSGLPSDRFSAERTGGSVSTLTIQRTQQEDSAVYLCASSLWGRSTDTQYFGPGTRLTVL.

Only a few counts were recorded for this clonotype. CDR3 in DNA: TGCAGTGCTAGGGGGGTTGAGGATTTTAGCAATCAGCCCCAGCATTTT. Protein: CSARGVEDFSNQPQHF. The chain has TRBV20-1 and TRBJ1-5; D might be TRBD1 (5 bases). CDR1 and CDR2 from the germline V gene are DFQATT and SNEGSKA (reference sequence). The CDR3 is made up of 16 amino acids. V lost 3 bases and J lost 0, with 15 bases in between.

The genes are TRBV25-1 and TRBJ2-3; D is unresolved. With 6 bases removed from V and 0 bases from J, the gap between germline ends came to 7 bases. CDR1 is MGHDK and CDR2 is SYGVNS in the germline V gene. The CDR3 spans 13 residues. DNA for the CDR3: TGTGCCAGCAGGCGTTCTAGCACAGATACGCAGTATTTT. Amino acid sequence: CASRRSSTDTQYF.

This clonotype was seen repeatedly, ten times or more. The V and J genes are TRBV28 and TRBJ2-3; D is unresolved. The CDR3 is made up of 11 amino acids. Germline lookup yields CDR1 MDHEN and CDR2 SYDVKM. V was trimmed by 8 bases and J by 5 bases, leaving 8 bases between them. CDR3 bases: TGTGCCAGCCTCATAAAAGATACGCAGTATTTT. Amino acids: CASLIKDTQYF. Full variable domain (missing parts from reference TRBV28 and TRBJ2-3): DVKVTQSSRYLVKRTGEKVFLECVQDMDHENMFWYRQDPGLGLRLIYFSYDVKMKEKGDIPEGYSVSREKKERFSLILESASTNQTSMYLCASLIKDTQYFGPGTRLTVL.

This clonotype was counted at least ten times. This chain connects TRBV24-1 to TRBJ2-1; D ambiguous. Trimming shortened V by 4 bases and J by 5 bases, and 14 bases separated the two germline ends. Germline CDR1 is KGHDR and CDR2 is SFDVKD. The CDR3 is 15 amino acids. As DNA, the CDR3 is TGTGCCACCAGTGACTCACGGGCTGGAGACAATGAGCAGTTCTTC. Its translation is CATSDSRAGDNEQFF.

The chain employs TRBV20-1 and TRBJ1-2, with 12 bases lining up with TRBD1. The trim removed 2 bases at V and 1 base at J, leaving 11 bases unmatched. CDR1 DFQATT and CDR2 SNEGSKA come from the germline V gene (reference sequence). The CDR3 has 18 amino acids. CDR3: CSARPSLGDRGHNYGYTF. CDR3 in DNA: TGCAGTGCTAGACCTTCTTTGGGGGACAGGGGGCATAACTATGGCTACACCTTC.

This chain joins TRBV20-1 and TRBJ2-2; D could derive from TRBD1 or TRBD2 (6 bases each). The V end lost 1 base, the J end lost 0 bases, and 9 bases lay between the germline ends. The CDR3 extends over 15 amino acids. Germline-derived CDR1 and CDR2 are DFQATT and SNEGSKA (reference sequence). The CDR3 region is CSARVGGPNTGELFF. CDR3 bases: TGCAGTGCTAGAGTAGGGGGGCCGAACACCGGGGAGCTGTTTTTT.

This clonotype was found many times. J is TRBJ1-2 and V is TRBV7-6; D gene uncertain. CDR1 is SGHVS and CDR2 is FNYEAQ in the germline V gene. CDR3 size: 16 residues. Trimming shortened V by 5 bases and J by 2 bases, and 18 bases separated the two germline ends. CDR3 coding DNA: TGTGCCAGCAGCCCCCACTCAGGCCGAGGGAACTATGGCTACACCTTC. Translation: CASSPHSGRGNYGYTF.

This clonotype showed up many times. The chain recombines TRBV7-2 with TRBJ2-1, with a tentative D call TRBD2 (5 bases). CDR1 SGHTA and CDR2 FQGNSA come from the germline V gene. Trimming took 1 base from V and 2 from J, leaving 9 bases between them. This CDR3 has 15 residues. The CDR3 here is CASSLERRTYNEQFF. The CDR3 coding sequence is TGTGCCAGCAGCTTAGAGCGGAGGACCTACAATGAGCAGTTCTTC.

Many counts were recorded for this clonotype. The chain joins TRBV6-1 to TRBJ2-5; D is unresolved. V shed 7 bases and J shed 1 base, with 7 bases lying between them. From germline, CDR1 is MNHNS and CDR2 SASEGT. The CDR3 is 12 residues long. The CDR3 DNA is TGTGCCAGCAACCTAGGCCAAGAGACCCAGTACTTC. As protein: CASNLGQETQYF.